The 22 T cell receptor beta chains presented below share a single source sample, sequenced in a study of blood T cell repertoires in COVID-19. The data were produced by immunoSEQ multiplex PCR, yet TCRdb's version contains in-frame clones alone and is incomplete. The table records about 84,000 clones, about 83% of them present only once. What was sequenced was peripheral blood. Source of these receptors: a woman older than 75 with acute or convalescent COVID-19.

The V gene is TRBV5-8, the J gene TRBJ2-4; D is uncertain. The germline V and J ends were trimmed by 4 bases and 0 bases, with 8 bases remaining between them. CDR1 and CDR2 (germline): SGHTS, YDEGEE. The CDR3 length is 14 residues. The chain's CDR3 is CASSGVLAKNIQYF. The CDR3 DNA sequence: TGTGCCAGCAGCGGAGTTTTAGCCAAAAACATTCAGTACTTC.

In the case of this clone: The same CDR3 also results from other DNA sequences found in this sample. V and J are TRBV7-9 and TRBJ2-7, with 8 bases lining up with TRBD1. There are 15 residues in the CDR3. Germline V CDR1 and CDR2: SEHNR, FQNEAQ (reference sequence). V lost 1 base, J lost 1 base, and 3 bases stayed unmatched. CDR3 sequence: CASSLETGGSYEQYF. CDR3 nucleotides: TGTGCCAGCAGCTTAGAAACAGGGGGGTCCTACGAGCAGTACTTC.

This clone was picked up one time. The V call is TRBV3-1 (or the pseudogene TRBV3-2), the J call TRBJ2-1; 7 bases are shared with TRBD1. V was pared by 5 bases and J by 6 bases, with 10 bases of the junction left unmatched. The germline gives CDR1 LGHDT, CDR2 YNNKEL (reference sequence). There are 15 residues in the CDR3. CDR3 sequence: CASSDRESVGNEQFF. Here the CDR3 DNA reads TGTGCCAGCAGCGACAGGGAATCCGTTGGCAATGAGCAGTTCTTC.

For the CDR3, the DNA is TGTGCCAGCAGCTTAGAGGCCGGGGTGGGCTCCTACGAGCAGTACTTC. Translation: CASSLEAGVGSYEQYF. V usage is TRBV11-2 and J usage is TRBJ2-7; D may be TRBD2 (5 bases). The CDR3 totals 16 residues. Germline V lookup: CDR1 SGHAT, CDR2 FQNNGV. V was shortened by 0 bases and J by 0 bases, with 12 bases between the two germline ends.

This chain joins TRBV10-3 and TRBJ1-3; D is possibly TRBD1 (6 bases). The CDR3 runs 13 residues. Germline CDR1 and CDR2: ENHRY and SYGVKD. V lost 6 bases and J 0 bases, leaving 6 bases between the germline ends. CDR3 region: CAIRDSSGNTIYF. In DNA form, the CDR3 reads TGTGCCATCAGGGACAGCTCTGGAAACACCATATATTTT.

The chain is built from TRBV6-2 or TRBV6-3 and TRBJ2-1, with 10 bases matching TRBD1. Germline-derived CDR1 and CDR2 are MNHEY and SVGEGT. V lost 2 bases and J lost 7; bases outside the gene matches: 11. CDR3 length equals 17 residues. CDR3 sequence reads: CASSYEEWTGGRNEQFF. As DNA, the CDR3 is TGTGCCAGCAGTTACGAGGAGTGGACAGGGGGACGTAATGAGCAGTTCTTC.

The CDR3 sequence is CASSPPSSPDGDTQYF. The DNA for the CDR3 is TGTGCCAGCAGCCCCCCCTCTAGCCCCGATGGCGATACGCAGTATTTT. The chain links TRBV7-2 to TRBJ2-3; D might be TRBD2 (5 bases). The CDR3 consists of 16 residues. V lost 5 bases and J lost 6, with 21 bases in between. CDR1 is SGHTA, CDR2 FQGNSA, per germline.

The rearrangement uses TRBV18 and TRBJ2-3, with a possible D match to TRBD2 (6 bases). There are 15 residues in the CDR3. V lost 5 bases and J lost 2, with 14 bases in between. CDR1 and CDR2 (germline): KGHSH, LQKENI. The CDR3 bases are TGTGCCAGCTCAACCACTAGCATACCCACAGATACGCAGTATTTT. Its protein product is CASSTTSIPTDTQYF.

The chain links TRBV4-1 to TRBJ2-1; D not certain. V lost 1 base, J lost 0 bases, and 10 bases lay in between. Per germline, CDR1 MGHRA and CDR2 YSYEKL. The CDR3 runs to 16 residues. In nucleotides, the CDR3 is TGCGCCAGCAGCCAAGGTTTAGAAGCCTCCTACAATGAGCAGTTCTTC. Translation gives CASSQGLEASYNEQFF.

This chain connects TRBV11-3 to TRBJ2-3; perhaps TRBD2 as D (6 bases). The CDR3 consists of 16 residues. The V and J ends lost 5 bases and 0 bases respectively, with 15 bases between them. Germline assignment: CDR1 SGHNT and CDR2 YENEEA. The CDR3 DNA sequence: TGTGCCAGCAGCCGACGACTAGGAACTAGCACAGATACGCAGTATTTT. Its protein product is CASSRRLGTSTDTQYF. The full variable domain, with the rest looked up from reference TRBV11-3 and TRBJ2-3, is EAGVVQSPRYKIIEKKQPVAFWCNPISGHNTLYWYLQNLGQGPELLIRYENEEAVDDSQLPKDRFSAERLKGVDSTLKIQPAELGDSAVYLCASSRRLGTSTDTQYFGPGTRLTVL.

The rearrangement uses TRBV7-9 and TRBJ2-7, with 7 bases fitting TRBD2. The CDR3 runs to 14 residues. V lost 2 bases, J lost 7 bases, and 8 bases stayed unmatched. Germline CDR1 and CDR2: SEHNR and FQNEAQ (reference sequence). The CDR3: CASSLLAAEGEQYF. In DNA form, the CDR3 reads TGTGCCAGCAGCTTACTAGCGGCCGAGGGGGAGCAGTACTTC.

The chain employs TRBV11-3 and TRBJ2-1; the match to TRBD2 covers 15 bases. V lost 3 bases to trimming and J lost 0 bases; unmatched junction nucleotides: 6. Germline lookup yields CDR1 SGHNT and CDR2 YENEEA. CDR3 length: 19 residues. The CDR3 here is CASSFSRTSGRASYNEQFF. The CDR3 DNA sequence: TGTGCCAGCAGCTTTTCCAGGACTAGCGGGAGGGCCTCCTACAATGAGCAGTTCTTC.

The chain carries TRBV3-1 (or the pseudogene TRBV3-2) and TRBJ2-1; D perhaps matches TRBD2 (6 bases). Germline V CDR1 and CDR2: LGHDT, YNNKEL (reference sequence). CDR3 length: 17 amino acids. The ends were cut back, 1 base at V and 0 bases at J, with 13 bases in the middle. The DNA for the CDR3 is TGTGCCAGCAGCCAAGCTTTAGCGGCCCCCTCCTACAATGAGCAGTTCTTC. Its protein is CASSQALAAPSYNEQFF.

The CDR3 DNA is TGTGCCAGTAGTCATGCGGGAGGAGCAGATACGCAGTATTTT. This encodes CASSHAGGADTQYF. This chain connects TRBV19 to TRBJ2-3; 8 nucleotides agree with TRBD2. The CDR3 loop spans 14 amino acids. From germline, CDR1 is LNHDA and CDR2 SQIVND (reference sequence). V was pared by 5 bases and J by 4 bases, with 5 bases of the junction left unmatched. Supplemented by reference TRBV19 and TRBJ2-3, the full variable domain reads DGGITQSPKYLFRKEGQNVTLSCEQNLNHDAMYWYRQDPGQGLRLIYYSQIVNDFQKGDIAEGYSVSREKKESFPLTVTSAQKNPTAFYLCASSHAGGADTQYFGPGTRLTVL.

V and J are TRBV28 and TRBJ1-3, with TRBD1 matching over 7 bases. The V and J ends lost 10 bases and 0 bases, in that order; junction bases with no gene match: 3. Germline CDR1 and CDR2: MDHEN and SYDVKM. The length of the CDR3 is 13 residues. The DNA of the CDR3 is TGTGCCACCAGGGACAGCTCTGGAAACACCATATATTTT. Protein product: CATRDSSGNTIYF. Supplemented by reference TRBV28 and TRBJ1-3, the full variable domain reads DVKVTQSSRYLVKRTGEKVFLECVQDMDHENMFWYRQDPGLGLRLIYFSYDVKMKEKGDIPEGYSVSREKKERFSLILESASTNQTSMYLCATRDSSGNTIYFGEGSWLTVV.

J is TRBJ2-7 and V is TRBV27, with 15 positions matching TRBD2. This CDR3 spans 17 amino acids. Per the germline V gene, CDR1 is MNHEY and CDR2 is SMNVEV (reference sequence). J lost 4 bases, V lost 6 bases, and 10 bases had no gene match. The CDR3 nucleotides read TGTGCCAGCAGGGGCGGGGGACTAGCGGGAGGATGGTACGAGCAGTACTTC. Protein sequence: CASRGGGLAGGWYEQYF.

A remark on this clone: Other DNA sequences in the same sample also yield this CDR3. This rearrangement joins TRBV12-5 to TRBJ2-3; TRBD2 might be the D (6 bases). V was cut by 0 bases and J by 0 bases, with 7 bases left in between. The CDR3 is 15 amino acids. Germline-derived CDR1 and CDR2 are LGHNT and FRNRAP. CDR3 residues: CASGLVRGSTDTQYF. CDR3 nucleotides: TGTGCTAGTGGTTTGGTACGGGGGAGCACAGATACGCAGTATTTT. The whole variable domain, remainder taken from reference TRBV12-5 and TRBJ2-3, is DARVTQTPRHKVTEMGQEVTMRCQPILGHNTVFWYRQTMMQGLELLAYFRNRAPLDDSGMPKDRFSAEMPDATLATLKIQPSEPRDSAVYFCASGLVRGSTDTQYFGPGTRLTVL.

The chain has TRBV11-3 and TRBJ2-1; 10 nucleotides agree with TRBD2. The germline CDR1 and CDR2 sequences are SGHNT and YENEEA. The CDR3 is 14 amino acids. V lost 5 bases to trimming and J lost 5 bases; unmatched junction nucleotides: 3. CDR3 sequence: CASSPGLADNEQFF. The DNA for the CDR3 is TGTGCCAGCAGCCCAGGACTAGCGGACAATGAGCAGTTCTTC.

V gene TRBV28 combines with J gene TRBJ1-6, with 8 bases fitting TRBD1. This CDR3 region has 14 residues. J was trimmed by 7 bases and V by 7 bases; bases with no gene match: 6. Germline V lookup: CDR1 MDHEN, CDR2 SYDVKM. The CDR3 protein is CASNLGQGNSPLHF. DNA of the CDR3: TGTGCCAGCAACCTAGGACAGGGCAATTCACCCCTCCACTTT.

This clone was counted a few times. The chain has TRBV10-1 and TRBJ2-2, with D possibly matching TRBD2 (5 bases). The germline V gene has CDR1 WNHNN and CDR2 SYGVQD (reference sequence). CDR3 length equals 14 residues. V was cut by 7 bases and J by 2 bases, with 11 bases left in between. CDR3 DNA: TGCGCCAGCAAGGCTCGGGAAAACACCGGGGAGCTGTTTTTT. This sequence encodes CASKARENTGELFF.

The chain combines TRBV2 with TRBJ2-7, with TRBD2 matching 9 bases. V lost 6 bases, J lost 5 bases, and 11 bases stayed unmatched. The CDR3 length is 15 residues. The V gene's germline CDR1 is SNHLY and CDR2 FYNNEI. The CDR3 DNA sequence: TGTGCCAGCAGATCGATTAGCGGGAGAAGGAACGAGCAGTACTTC. This translates into CASRSISGRRNEQYF.

This sequence joins TRBV30 and TRBJ1-1; TRBD1 might be the D (5 bases). The CDR3 runs 13 residues. Trimming shortened V by 2 bases and J by 1 base, and 8 bases separated the two germline ends. Germline assignment: CDR1 GTSNPN and CDR2 SVGIG (reference sequence). The CDR3 coding sequence is TGTGCCTGGAGTAATACAGGGAACACTGAAGCTTTCTTT. It translates to CAWSNTGNTEAFF.